This TCR beta chain came from a study of blood T cell repertoires in COVID-19. The ends lost 3 bases at V and 9 bases at J; junction bases unmatched: 10. This CDR3 region has 15 residues. Germline V gene data show CDR1 as LNHDA and CDR2 as SQIVND (reference sequence). Repertoires were generated with immunoSEQ multiplex PCR, while TCRdb's copy carries only in-frame clones and drops some. Of about 200,000 clones listed, more than 75% were seen once; the top ten hold around 8%. The chain couples TRBV19 to TRBJ2-1, with 8 bases aligning to TRBD2. The sequence came from a woman older than 75 with COVID-19, enrolled during active disease. The sample comprised peripheral blood. The DNA for the CDR3 is TGTGCCAGTAGTATCGGTCCCGGGAGGGGCGCTGAGCAGTTCTTC. It encodes CASSIGPGRGAEQFF. Filled out from reference TRBV19 and TRBJ2-1, the complete variable domain reads DGGITQSPKYLFRKEGQNVTLSCEQNLNHDAMYWYRQDPGQGLRLIYYSQIVNDFQKGDIAEGYSVSREKKESFPLTVTSAQKNPTAFYLCASSIGPGRGAEQFFGPGTRLTVL.